This T cell receptor beta chain appears in the sequencing data of a study of CD8 T cells in Susac syndrome. Random hexamers were used to reverse transcribe the RNA input (0.5 to 1 ug). In TCRdb, the immunoSEQ multiplex PCR reads were re-called with MiXCR into one record per CDR3 protein. Of under 350,000 distinct CDR3 sequences in the sample, roughly nine tenths are singletons; the top ten hold about 0.063%. Each multiple sclerosis control was a treatment-naive patient with relapsing-remitting disease that was either stable or active. The germline V gene has CDR1 MNHNS and CDR2 SASEGT. With V trimmed by 3 bases and J by 7 bases, 5 bases remained unmatched. The CDR3 runs to 13 residues.

The chain couples TRBV6-1 to TRBJ2-7; 8 bases map to TRBD2. This receptor was obtained from a human donor with multiple sclerosis. Sample: CD4+ T cells from PBMCs. The DNA of the CDR3 is TGTGCCAGCAGTGATCTTCCGGGAGGGGAGCAGTACTTC. Its translation: CASSDLPGGEQYF.